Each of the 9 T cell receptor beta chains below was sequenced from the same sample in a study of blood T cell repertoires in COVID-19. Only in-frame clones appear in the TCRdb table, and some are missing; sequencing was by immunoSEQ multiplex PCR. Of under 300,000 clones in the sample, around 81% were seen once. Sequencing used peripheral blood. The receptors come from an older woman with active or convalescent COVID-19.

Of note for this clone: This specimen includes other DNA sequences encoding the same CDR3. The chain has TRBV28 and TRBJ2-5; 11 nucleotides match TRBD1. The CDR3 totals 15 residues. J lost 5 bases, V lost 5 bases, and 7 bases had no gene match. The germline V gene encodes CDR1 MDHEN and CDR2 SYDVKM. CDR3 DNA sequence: TGTGCCAGCAGTCCTTTGGGACAGGGGGAGGAGACCCAGTACTTC. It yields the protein CASSPLGQGEETQYF.

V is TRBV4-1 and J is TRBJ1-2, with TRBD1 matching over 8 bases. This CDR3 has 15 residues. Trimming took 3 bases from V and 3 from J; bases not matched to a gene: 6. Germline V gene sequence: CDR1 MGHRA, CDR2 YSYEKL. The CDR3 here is CASSQQQGGDYGYTF. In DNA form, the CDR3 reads TGCGCCAGCAGCCAGCAACAGGGGGGTGACTATGGCTACACCTTC.

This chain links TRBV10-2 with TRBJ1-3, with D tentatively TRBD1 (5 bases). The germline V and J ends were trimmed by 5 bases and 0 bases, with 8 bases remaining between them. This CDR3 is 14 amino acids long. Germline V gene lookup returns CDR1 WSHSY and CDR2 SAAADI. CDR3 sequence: CASSRGYSGNTIYF. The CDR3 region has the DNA TGCGCCAGCAGTAGGGGTTACTCTGGAAACACCATATATTTT.

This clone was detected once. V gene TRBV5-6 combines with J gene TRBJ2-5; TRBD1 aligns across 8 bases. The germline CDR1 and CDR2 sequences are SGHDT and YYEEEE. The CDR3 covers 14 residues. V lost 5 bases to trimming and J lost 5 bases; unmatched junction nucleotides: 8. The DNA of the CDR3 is TGTGCCAGCAGTAACGACAGGGGTCTCGAGACCCAGTACTTC. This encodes CASSNDRGLETQYF.

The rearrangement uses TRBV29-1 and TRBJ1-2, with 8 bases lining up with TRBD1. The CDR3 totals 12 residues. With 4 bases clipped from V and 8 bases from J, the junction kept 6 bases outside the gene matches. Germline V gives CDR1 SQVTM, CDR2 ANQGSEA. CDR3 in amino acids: CSVVGQGDGYTF. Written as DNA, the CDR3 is TGCAGCGTTGTAGGACAGGGTGACGGCTACACCTTC.

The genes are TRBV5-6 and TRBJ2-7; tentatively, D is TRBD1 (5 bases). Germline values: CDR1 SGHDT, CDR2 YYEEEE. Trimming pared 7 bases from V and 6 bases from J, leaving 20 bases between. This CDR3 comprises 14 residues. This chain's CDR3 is CASSSRKTGREQYV. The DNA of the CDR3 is TGTGCCAGCTCCTCTAGGAAAACAGGCCGCGAGCAGTACGTC.

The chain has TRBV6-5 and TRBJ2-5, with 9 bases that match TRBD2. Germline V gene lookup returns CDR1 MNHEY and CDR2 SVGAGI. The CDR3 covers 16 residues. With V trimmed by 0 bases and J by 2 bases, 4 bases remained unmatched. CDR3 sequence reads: CASSYSGLAGQETQYF. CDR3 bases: TGTGCCAGCAGTTACTCGGGGCTAGCGGGACAAGAGACCCAGTACTTC.

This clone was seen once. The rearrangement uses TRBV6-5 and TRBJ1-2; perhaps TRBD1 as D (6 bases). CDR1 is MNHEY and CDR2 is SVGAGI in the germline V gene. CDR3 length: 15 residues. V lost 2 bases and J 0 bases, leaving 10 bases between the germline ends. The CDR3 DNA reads TGTGCCAGCAGTTACGACGGGACATCTAACTATGGCTACACCTTC. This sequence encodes CASSYDGTSNYGYTF.

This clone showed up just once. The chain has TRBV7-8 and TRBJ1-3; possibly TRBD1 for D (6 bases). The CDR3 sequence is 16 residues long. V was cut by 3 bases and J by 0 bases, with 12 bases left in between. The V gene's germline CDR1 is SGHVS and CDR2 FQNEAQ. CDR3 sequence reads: CASSLRTDSSGNTIYF. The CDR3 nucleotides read TGTGCCAGCAGCTTGAGGACAGACTCCTCTGGAAACACCATATATTTT.